Listed below are T cell receptor beta chains from one sample, sequenced in a study of post-analysis software for immune sequencing data. TCRdb analysed the PCR reads with MiXCR anew, one entry per CDR3 protein. This sample has about 400,000 distinct CDR3 sequences; about a third occur once, and the top ten carry roughly 13%. The sample taken for sequencing was blood. Every receptor here comes from a girl aged 5-17 years with multiple sclerosis. The CDR3 runs from the conserved cysteine through the conserved F or W. A D gene is named only where the DNA matches it firmly. Not all rows give a size; the values are once, few, many and, for expanded clones, a class.

size: .
D: .
J: TRBJ2-6
V: TRBV21-1
CDR3: CASITTSGANVLTF
DNA: TGTGCCAGCATTACAACCTCTGGGGCCAACGTCCTGACTTTC

size: .
D: .
J: TRBJ1-2
V: TRBV3-1
CDR3: CASSQGILRVTDYGYTF
DNA: TGTGCCAGCAGCCAAGGAATTCTGAGGGTGACCGACTATGGCTACACCTTC

size: .
D: .
J: TRBJ1-2
V: TRBV9
CDR3: CASSGGAPGRLVTF
DNA: TGTGCCAGCAGCGGAGGGGCCCCCGGCAGGCTGGTCACCTTC

size: .
D: .
J: TRBJ2-7
V: TRBV29-1
CDR3: CSGGFFGQTYEQYF
DNA: TGCAGTGGGGGTTTTTTCGGACAGACCTACGAGCAGTACTTC

size: .
D: .
J: TRBJ1-5
V: TRBV7-6
CDR3: CASSLAAGGNQPQHF
DNA: TGTGCCAGCAGCTTAGCCGCTGGGGGGAATCAGCCCCAGCATTTT

size: .
D: TRBD2
J: TRBJ2-3
V: TRBV4-1
CDR3: CASSQGLAGGRDTQYF
DNA: TGCGCCAGCAGCCAGGGCTTAGCGGGGGGCCGGGATACGCAGTATTTT

size: once
D: TRBD1
J: TRBJ1-1
V: TRBV7-9
CDR3: CASSGTGSTEAFF
DNA: TGTGCCAGCAGCGGGACAGGGAGCACTGAAGCTTTCTTT

size: .
D: TRBD2
J: TRBJ2-6
V: TRBV7-3
CDR3: CASSPGLAGVVSGANVLTF
DNA: TGTGCCAGCAGCCCCGGACTAGCGGGGGTGGTCTCTGGGGCCAACGTCCTGACTTTC

size: few
D: .
J: TRBJ2-1
V: TRBV12-3/TRBV12-4
CDR3: CASSSEGPYEQFF
DNA: TGTGCCAGCAGCTCCGAGGGGCCCTATGAGCAGTTCTTC

size: once
D: .
J: TRBJ1-4
V: TRBV4-1
CDR3: CASSRLKGFNEKLFF
DNA: TGCGCCAGCAGCCGTCTGAAGGGGTTTAATGAAAAACTGTTTTTT

size: .
D: TRBD1
J: TRBJ2-4
V: TRBV3-1
CDR3: CASSQGLPTGLINIQYF
DNA: TGTGCCAGCAGCCAAGGGCTCCCGACAGGGCTAATAAACATTCAGTACTTC

size: .
D: TRBD1
J: TRBJ1-2
V: TRBV4-1
CDR3: CASSPDRGRRGYTF
DNA: TGCGCCAGCAGCCCGGACAGGGGGCGACGAGGCTACACCTTC

size: .
D: .
J: TRBJ2-1
V: TRBV4-1
CDR3: CASSRILVAQYNEQFF
DNA: TGCGCCAGCAGCCGAATACTAGTGGCCCAGTACAATGAGCAGTTCTTC

size: once
D: .
J: TRBJ2-2
V: TRBV4-3
CDR3: CASRNNANTGELFF
DNA: TGCGCCAGCCGGAATAACGCGAACACCGGGGAGCTGTTTTTT

size: few
D: TRBD1
J: TRBJ2-1
V: TRBV6-5
CDR3: CASSTDRGYNEQFF
DNA: TGTGCCAGCAGCACGGACAGGGGCTACAATGAGCAGTTCTTC

size: .
D: TRBD2
J: TRBJ2-1
V: TRBV12-3/TRBV12-4
CDR3: CASSASGVYNEQFF
DNA: TGTGCCAGCAGTGCTAGCGGAGTCTACAATGAGCAGTTCTTC

size: .
D: TRBD2
J: TRBJ2-1
V: TRBV4-2
CDR3: CASSQQFARTSGGINEQFF
DNA: TGTGCCAGCAGCCAACAATTCGCTCGGACTAGCGGGGGGATCAATGAGCAGTTCTTC

size: .
D: TRBD1
J: TRBJ2-1
V: TRBV6-1
CDR3: CASSDPISRQGNYNEQFF
DNA: TGTGCCAGCAGTGACCCCATCTCTAGACAGGGAAATTACAATGAGCAGTTCTTC

size: few
D: TRBD1
J: TRBJ1-2
V: TRBV6-5
CDR3: CASSGQGRNYGYTF
DNA: TGTGCCAGCAGTGGACAGGGAAGGAACTATGGCTACACCTTC

size: few
D: .
J: TRBJ2-1
V: TRBV6-1
CDR3: CASSEAGGHNEQFF
DNA: TGTGCCAGCAGTGAAGCGGGGGGCCACAATGAGCAGTTCTTC

size: .
D: TRBD2
J: TRBJ2-3
V: TRBV13
CDR3: CASSVGTSGGSSADTQYF
DNA: TGTGCCAGCAGCGTAGGGACTAGCGGGGGCTCCTCTGCAGATACGCAGTATTTT

size: few
D: TRBD1
J: TRBJ1-2
V: TRBV5-1
CDR3: CASSRTGGDYGYTF
DNA: TGCGCCAGCAGCAGGACAGGGGGCGACTATGGCTACACCTTC

size: .
D: TRBD1
J: TRBJ2-7
V: TRBV7-9
CDR3: CASSLEQGAGEQYF
DNA: TGTGCCAGCAGCTTAGAACAGGGGGCAGGGGAGCAGTACTTC

size: few
D: .
J: TRBJ1-6
V: TRBV5-1
CDR3: CASSVQGGQTPLHF
DNA: TGCGCCAGCAGCGTACAGGGTGGTCAGACACCCCTCCACTTT

size: few
D: .
J: TRBJ2-7
V: TRBV5-1
CDR3: CASSRDTPDYEQYF
DNA: TGCGCCAGCAGCAGGGACACCCCGGACTACGAGCAGTACTTC

size: .
D: .
J: TRBJ1-3
V: TRBV28
CDR3: CASSLPGHLSYSGNTIYF
DNA: TGTGCCAGCAGTTTGCCGGGACACTTATCCTACTCTGGAAACACCATATATTTT

size: few
D: TRBD2
J: TRBJ2-6
V: TRBV10-3
CDR3: CAISDPAGYSGANVLTF
DNA: TGTGCCATCAGTGATCCAGCGGGGTACTCTGGGGCCAACGTCCTGACTTTC